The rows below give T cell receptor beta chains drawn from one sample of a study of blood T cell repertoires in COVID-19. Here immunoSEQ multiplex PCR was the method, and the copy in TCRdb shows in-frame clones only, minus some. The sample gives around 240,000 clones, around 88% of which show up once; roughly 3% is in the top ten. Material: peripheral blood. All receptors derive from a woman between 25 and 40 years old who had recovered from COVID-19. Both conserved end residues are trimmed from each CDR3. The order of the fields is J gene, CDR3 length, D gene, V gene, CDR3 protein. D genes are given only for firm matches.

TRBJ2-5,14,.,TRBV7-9,ASSLRSLGGDGTQY
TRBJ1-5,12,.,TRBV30,AWSKRQLNQPQH
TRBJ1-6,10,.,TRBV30,AWSDRVSPLH
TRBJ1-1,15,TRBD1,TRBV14,ASSQARAGGPNTEAF
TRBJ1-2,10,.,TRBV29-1,SVEDRWDGYT
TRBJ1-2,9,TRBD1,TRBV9,ASSEGQGYT
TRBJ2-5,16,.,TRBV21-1,ASSKALLKTSGQETQY
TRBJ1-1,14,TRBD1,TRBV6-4,ASSDQAGQGPTEAF
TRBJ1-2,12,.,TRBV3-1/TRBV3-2,ASSQAYFYYGYT
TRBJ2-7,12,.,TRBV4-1,ASSPWTDSYEQY
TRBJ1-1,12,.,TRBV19,ASPSGRTYTEAF
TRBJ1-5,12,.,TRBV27,ASKRPGINQPQH
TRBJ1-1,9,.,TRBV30,AWTSLSEAF